This is a list of T cell receptor beta chains from one sample in a study of blood T cell repertoires in COVID-19. Some clones are missing from TCRdb's copy, which holds only in-frame ones; the method was immunoSEQ multiplex PCR. Of about 69,000 clones in the sample, 65% to 85% are singletons; the top ten hold 15% to 20%. Material: peripheral blood. The receptor source for this set is a man aged 60-69 years with acute or convalescent COVID-19. Each CDR3 is given with its conserved first and last residue. The D gene is left open where the match is weak. Rows give clone size only sometimes, using once, few, many, or a class for an expanded clone.

clone_size	j_call	v_call	d_call	cdr3_aa	cdr3_nt
NA	TRBJ2-7	TRBV29-1	NA	CSVEDGHEQYF	TGCAGCGTTGAAGATGGCCACGAGCAGTACTTC
NA	TRBJ2-3	TRBV15	TRBD2	CATSRDPLAGAGTDTQYF	TGTGCCACCAGCAGAGATCCACTAGCGGGGGCCGGCACAGATACGCAGTATTTT
NA	TRBJ2-7	TRBV7-2	TRBD1	CASSYRTGGEQYF	TGTGCCAGCAGCTACCGCACAGGGGGCGAGCAGTACTTC
NA	TRBJ1-3	TRBV19	NA	CASSTFGNTIYF	TGTGCCAGTAGTACGTTTGGAAACACCATATATTTT
NA	TRBJ2-3	TRBV2	NA	CASSEYRAPDTQYF	TGTGCCAGCAGTGAGTACAGGGCCCCAGATACGCAGTATTTT
NA	TRBJ1-2	TRBV7-2	NA	CASSSRGQVGNYGYTF	TGTGCCAGCAGCTCAAGGGGTCAGGTGGGGAACTATGGCTACACCTTC
NA	TRBJ1-2	TRBV24-1	NA	CATSGWPESYGYTF	TGTGCCACCAGTGGGTGGCCGGAGTCCTATGGCTACACCTTC
NA	TRBJ1-2	TRBV13	NA	CASSPEGGTTNYGYTF	TGTGCCAGCAGCCCAGAGGGGGGGACAACTAACTATGGCTACACCTTC
NA	TRBJ1-4	TRBV7-2	NA	CASRSTGTHEKLFF	TGTGCCAGCAGAAGCACCGGGACACATGAAAAACTGTTTTTT
NA	TRBJ2-3	TRBV30	NA	CAWRGHQNTDTQYF	TGTGCCTGGAGGGGACATCAGAACACAGATACGCAGTATTTT
NA	TRBJ1-3	TRBV19	NA	CASTESSGNTIYF	TGTGCCAGTACTGAGAGCTCTGGAAACACCATATATTTT
NA	TRBJ2-2	TRBV19	NA	CASSVRGTGELFF	TGTGCCAGTAGTGTCAGGGGCACCGGGGAGCTGTTTTTT
NA	TRBJ1-1	TRBV7-6	TRBD1	CASSIRGQANTEAFF	TGTGCCAGCAGCATTCGGGGACAGGCGAACACTGAAGCTTTCTTT
NA	TRBJ1-6	TRBV4-3	TRBD1	CASSLSGTGGNNSPLHF	TGCGCCAGCAGCCTGAGTGGGACAGGGGGTAATAATTCACCCCTCCACTTT
NA	TRBJ1-2	TRBV5-5	NA	CASSQGHPEAGYTF	TGTGCCAGCAGCCAGGGACACCCCGAGGCTGGCTACACCTTC
NA	TRBJ2-7	TRBV5-4	NA	CASSLGGSGDTSYEQYF	TGTGCCAGCAGCTTGGGGGGATCAGGGGACACCTCCTACGAGCAGTACTTC
NA	TRBJ2-5	TRBV7-9	TRBD2	CASSLAGTNPQETQYF	TGTGCCAGCAGCCTCGCCGGGACTAACCCCCAAGAGACCCAGTACTTC
few	TRBJ2-3	TRBV24-1	TRBD2	CATSDASIYSGEGQYF	TGTGCCACCAGTGACGCTTCAATTTATAGCGGGGAAGGGCAGTATTTT
NA	TRBJ2-7	TRBV11-3	TRBD1	CASSLAGTGAEQYF	TGTGCCAGCAGCTTAGCCGGGACAGGGGCCGAGCAGTACTTC
NA	TRBJ2-7	TRBV5-5	NA	CASRLQGYYEQYF	TGTGCCAGCAGACTACAGGGTTACTACGAGCAGTACTTC
NA	TRBJ1-1	TRBV5-1	TRBD1	CASSSRQGMNTEAFF	TGCGCCAGCAGCTCCCGACAGGGAATGAACACTGAAGCTTTCTTT
NA	TRBJ2-7	TRBV7-3	NA	CASSLYASIAYEQYF	TGTGCCAGCAGCTTATACGCGTCCATCGCCTACGAGCAGTACTTC
NA	TRBJ1-5	TRBV19	NA	CASGGGNQPQHF	TGTGCCAGTGGAGGGGGCAATCAGCCCCAGCATTTT
NA	TRBJ1-1	TRBV13	TRBD1	CASSPRDRDFSEAFF	TGTGCCAGCAGCCCACGGGACAGGGACTTCTCTGAAGCTTTCTTT
once	TRBJ2-5	TRBV7-6	NA	CASSLVGLTGKETQYF	TGTGCCAGCAGCTTAGTGGGTCTCACAGGGAAAGAGACCCAGTACTTC
NA	TRBJ1-1	TRBV6-2/TRBV6-3	TRBD1	CASSYNRGPREAFF	TGTGCCAGCAGTTACAACAGGGGCCCCCGTGAAGCTTTCTTT
NA	TRBJ2-7	TRBV30	NA	CAWSSQGYEQYF	TGTGCCTGGAGTTCACAGGGCTACGAGCAGTACTTC
NA	TRBJ2-7	TRBV25-1	NA	CASSDWQGSYEQYF	TGTGCCAGCAGTGATTGGCAGGGCTCCTACGAGCAGTACTTC
once	TRBJ1-3	TRBV5-1	NA	CASRRNIQGFGNTIYF	TGCGCCAGCAGAAGGAACATTCAGGGTTTTGGGAACACCATATATTTT
NA	TRBJ2-5	TRBV4-3	NA	CASSHTGSEETQYF	TGCGCCAGCAGCCATACAGGTTCCGAAGAGACCCAGTACTTC
NA	TRBJ2-3	TRBV9	TRBD2	CASSVGGGNTDTQYF	TGTGCCAGCAGCGTCGGCGGGGGGAACACAGATACGCAGTATTTT
NA	TRBJ1-2	TRBV29-1	NA	CSALGGLPYGYTF	TGCAGCGCCCTCGGCGGGCTGCCCTATGGCTACACCTTC
NA	TRBJ1-4	TRBV3-1/TRBV3-2	NA	CASSQADRVATNEKLFF	TGTGCCAGCAGCCAAGCGGACAGAGTTGCAACTAATGAAAAACTGTTTTTT
NA	TRBJ1-1	TRBV6-1	NA	CASSGGDTGTGTEAFF	TGTGCCAGCAGTGGAGGGGACACAGGGACCGGCACTGAAGCTTTCTTT
NA	TRBJ2-7	TRBV7-2	TRBD2	CASSRDYGPYEQYF	TGTGCCAGCAGCAGGGACTATGGACCCTACGAGCAGTACTTC
NA	TRBJ2-7	TRBV2	NA	CASIVTLGGEQYF	TGTGCCAGCATTGTTACGTTGGGAGGCGAGCAGTACTTC
NA	TRBJ2-7	TRBV20-1	TRBD2	CSASASGVRSYEQYF	TGCAGTGCTAGTGCTAGCGGGGTGCGCTCCTACGAGCAGTACTTC
NA	TRBJ2-2	TRBV2	NA	CASRRNTGELFF	TGTGCCAGCAGGCGAAACACCGGGGAGCTGTTTTTT
NA	TRBJ1-1	TRBV25-1	NA	CASEVVGQGNTEAFF	TGTGCCAGTGAGGTGGTGGGGCAGGGAAACACTGAAGCTTTCTTT
NA	TRBJ1-1	TRBV7-7	NA	CASSQQGDTEAFF	TGTGCTAGCAGCCAACAGGGAGATACTGAAGCTTTCTTT
once	TRBJ2-1	TRBV27	NA	CASSFPPRRVGEDNEQFF	TGTGCCAGCAGTTTTCCCCCCCGCCGGGTCGGTGAGGACAATGAGCAGTTCTTC
NA	TRBJ1-1	TRBV10-3	TRBD1	CAISDRGVNEAFF	TGTGCCATCAGTGACAGGGGGGTAAATGAAGCTTTCTTT
NA	TRBJ2-7	TRBV18	NA	CASSTPPGRSYEQYF	TGTGCCAGCTCAACGCCGCCAGGGCGTTCCTACGAGCAGTACTTC
NA	TRBJ1-5	TRBV18	TRBD1	CASSPVGQGANQPQHF	TGTGCCAGCTCACCAGTAGGACAGGGGGCGAATCAGCCCCAGCATTTT
NA	TRBJ1-6	TRBV2	NA	CASSALGHTNSPLHF	TGTGCCAGCAGTGCTTTGGGACATACTAATTCACCCCTCCACTTT
NA	TRBJ1-1	TRBV3-1/TRBV3-2	TRBD1	CASSRDRVVTEAFF	TGTGCCAGCAGCCGGGACAGGGTCGTCACTGAAGCTTTCTTT
once	TRBJ1-2	TRBV5-1	TRBD1	CASQPTGAYGYTF	TGCGCCAGCCAACCCACAGGGGCCTATGGCTACACCTTC